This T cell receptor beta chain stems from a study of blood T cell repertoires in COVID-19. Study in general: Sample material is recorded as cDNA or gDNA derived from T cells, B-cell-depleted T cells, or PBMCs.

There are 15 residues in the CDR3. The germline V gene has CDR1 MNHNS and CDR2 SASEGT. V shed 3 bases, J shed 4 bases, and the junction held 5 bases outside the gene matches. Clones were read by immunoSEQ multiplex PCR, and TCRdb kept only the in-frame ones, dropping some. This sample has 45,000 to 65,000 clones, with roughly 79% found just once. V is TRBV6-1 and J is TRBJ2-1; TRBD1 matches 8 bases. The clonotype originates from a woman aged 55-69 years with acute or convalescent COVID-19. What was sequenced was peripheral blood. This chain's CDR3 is CASSDSDREYNEQFF. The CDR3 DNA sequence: TGTGCCAGCAGTGATTCGGACAGGGAATACAATGAGCAGTTCTTC.